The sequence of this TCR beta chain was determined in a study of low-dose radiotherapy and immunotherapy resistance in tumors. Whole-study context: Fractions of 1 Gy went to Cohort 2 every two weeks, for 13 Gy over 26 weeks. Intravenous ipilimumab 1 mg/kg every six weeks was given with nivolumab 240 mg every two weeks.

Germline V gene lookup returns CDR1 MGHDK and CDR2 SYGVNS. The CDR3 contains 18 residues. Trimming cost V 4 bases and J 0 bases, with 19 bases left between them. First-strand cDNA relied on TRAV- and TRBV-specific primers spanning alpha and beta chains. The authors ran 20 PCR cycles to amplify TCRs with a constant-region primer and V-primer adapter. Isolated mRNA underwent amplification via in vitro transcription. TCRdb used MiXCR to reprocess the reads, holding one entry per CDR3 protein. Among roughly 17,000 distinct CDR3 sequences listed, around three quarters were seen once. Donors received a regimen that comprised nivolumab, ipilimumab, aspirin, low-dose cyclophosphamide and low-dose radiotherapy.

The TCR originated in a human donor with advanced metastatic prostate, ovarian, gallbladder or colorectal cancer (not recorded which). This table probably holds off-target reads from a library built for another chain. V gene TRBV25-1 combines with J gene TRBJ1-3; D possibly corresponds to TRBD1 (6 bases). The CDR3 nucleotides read TGTGCCAGCAGTGGGGGGCGGAGTCCCATCAACTCTGGAAACACCATATATTTT. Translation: CASSGGRSPINSGNTIYF. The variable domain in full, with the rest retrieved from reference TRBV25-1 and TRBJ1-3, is EADIYQTPRYLVIGTGKKITLECSQTMGHDKMYWYQQDPGMELHLIHYSYGVNSTEKGDLSSESTVSRIRTEHFPLTLESARPSHTSQYLCASSGGRSPINSGNTIYFGEGSWLTVV.